These 16 T cell receptor beta chains were sequenced from one sample in a study of blood T cell repertoires in COVID-19 (TCRdb year 2020). The library was made by the immunoSEQ multiplex PCR assay. The table was pulled from immuneACCESS by TCRdb, which kept in-frame rearrangements only. Such tables lose some clones; where checked, under half of the loss comes from unresolved V genes, and the rest has no known cause. Present in this sample are approximately 380,000 clones, around 85% of which were seen just once. The ten largest clones represent roughly 3.6% of the sample. Source material: peripheral blood. The receptor source for this set is a woman between 18 and 29 years old with acute or convalescent COVID-19.

The chain couples TRBV5-6 to TRBJ1-2, with TRBD1 matching over 8 bases. V was pared by 0 bases and J by 4 bases, with 8 bases of the junction left unmatched. In germline, CDR1 is SGHDT, CDR2 YYEEEE. This CDR3 spans 16 amino acids. The CDR3 is CASSLGTGSGLYGYTF. The CDR3 DNA reads TGTGCCAGCAGCTTGGGGACAGGGAGCGGCCTCTATGGCTACACCTTC.

This clone was observed once. The chain couples TRBV9 to TRBJ2-3, with 10 bases lining up with TRBD2. Losses at the gene ends were 3 bases for V and 5 bases for J; bases not matched to a gene: 6. This CDR3 spans 15 amino acids. Looked up from germline, CDR1 is SGDLS and CDR2 is YYNGEE. The CDR3 region has the DNA TGTGCCAGCAGCGCCGGACTAGCGGTGTTAGATACGCAGTATTTT. Amino acid sequence: CASSAGLAVLDTQYF.

The V and J genes are TRBV5-6 and TRBJ2-7, with 8 nucleotides matching TRBD1. The CDR3 runs to 14 residues. V trimming: 8 bases; J trimming: 3 bases; junction bases outside the gene matches: 10. Germline V gives CDR1 SGHDT, CDR2 YYEEEE. The DNA of the CDR3 is TGTGCCAGGGGACGAACAGGGGGGAACTACGAGCAGTACTTC. Translation: CARGRTGGNYEQYF.

The chain couples TRBV19 to TRBJ2-6, with 8 positions matching TRBD1. Germline loops: CDR1 LNHDA, CDR2 SQIVND (reference sequence). The CDR3 covers 19 residues. V lost 3 bases and J lost 0; bases outside the gene matches: 10. The CDR3 here is CASSIPRTGTSSGANVLTF. The CDR3 DNA reads TGTGCCAGTAGTATCCCCCGGACAGGGACCAGCTCTGGGGCCAACGTCCTGACTTTC.

This chain connects TRBV6-6 to TRBJ2-7; TRBD2 is a possible D gene (6 bases). CDR3 length equals 14 residues. V was pared by 2 bases and J by 4 bases, with 12 bases between. Germline V gene lookup returns CDR1 MNHNY and CDR2 SVGAGI (reference sequence). This CDR3 is CASSYAGNGYEQYF. The CDR3 DNA follows: TGTGCCAGCAGTTACGCGGGAAACGGTTACGAGCAGTACTTC.

The chain carries TRBV19 and TRBJ2-5; 8 bases match TRBD2. CDR1 and CDR2 from the germline V gene are LNHDA and SQIVND (reference sequence). This CDR3 region has 17 residues. The trim removed 1 base at V and 5 bases at J, leaving 12 bases unmatched. The chain's CDR3 is CASSIGTSGSRGETQYF. DNA of the CDR3: TGTGCCAGTAGTATAGGAACTAGCGGTTCCCGCGGTGAGACCCAGTACTTC.

This chain joins TRBV9 and TRBJ2-3; 7 nucleotides match TRBD2. CDR3 length: 16 amino acids. Trimming removed 2 bases from V and 2 bases from J; junction bases left unmatched: 8. CDR1 and CDR2 from the germline V gene are SGDLS and YYNGEE. CDR3 coding DNA: TGTGCCAGCAGCGTCCGCAGCGGGGCCCTCACAGATACGCAGTATTTT. Amino acids: CASSVRSGALTDTQYF.

This clone occurred once. V and J are TRBV4-2 and TRBJ1-5, with D perhaps matching TRBD1 (5 bases). In germline, CDR1 is LGHNA, CDR2 YNFKEQ. The V gene lost 0 bases and the J gene lost 0 bases, with 9 bases spanning the gap. The CDR3 sequence is 16 residues long. The CDR3 protein is CASSQEGGYSNQPQHF. In DNA form, the CDR3 reads TGTGCCAGCAGCCAAGAGGGGGGTTATAGCAATCAGCCCCAGCATTTT.

As DNA, the CDR3 is TGTGCCAGCAGCACCGGGACAGATCCAACTAATGAAAAACTGTTTTTT. Protein: CASSTGTDPTNEKLFF. The gene calls are TRBV7-8 and TRBJ1-4, with TRBD1 matching 7 bases. CDR1 SGHVS and CDR2 FQNEAQ come from the germline V gene. The CDR3 sequence is 16 residues long. V trimming: 5 bases; J trimming: 0 bases; junction bases outside the gene matches: 6.

This chain uses TRBV6-5 with TRBJ2-7; 10 bases align to TRBD2. Trimming at V came to 6 bases and at J to 1 base, leaving 3 bases not matched to a gene. CDR1 is MNHEY and CDR2 is SVGAGI in the germline V gene. This CDR3 contains 14 residues. Here the CDR3 DNA reads TGTGCCAGCAGAGCGGGGGGGCAGTCCTACGAGCAGTACTTC. It yields the protein CASRAGGQSYEQYF.

A word on this clone: Distinct nucleotide sequences in the sample also encode this CDR3. This chain joins TRBV5-1 and TRBJ1-4; 7 positions match TRBD1. Looked up from germline, CDR1 is SGHRS and CDR2 is YFSETQ. The V and J ends lost 0 bases and 7 bases, in that order; junction bases with no gene match: 3. The CDR3 extends over 14 amino acids. This chain's CDR3 is CASSLGQGREKLFF. The CDR3, as DNA: TGCGCCAGCAGCTTGGGACAGGGCCGTGAAAAACTGTTTTTT.

V and J are TRBV7-3 and TRBJ1-2; 9 bases line up with TRBD1. Per germline, CDR1 SGHTA and CDR2 FQGTGA. CDR3 length: 15 residues. The junction had 7 bases not matched to a gene; V was cut back by 4 bases and J by 4 bases. CDR3 sequence reads: CASSSTGQGGYGYTF. The CDR3 DNA reads as TGTGCCAGCAGCTCTACGGGACAGGGAGGCTATGGCTACACCTTC. Looking up the rest from reference TRBV7-3 and TRBJ1-2 gives the full variable domain: GAGVSQTPSNKVTEKGKYVELRCDPISGHTALYWYRQSLGQGPEFLIYFQGTGAADDSGLPNDRFFAVRPEGSVSTLKIQRTERGDSAVYLCASSSTGQGGYGYTFGSGTRLTVV.

CDR3 in DNA: TGTGCCAGCAGCGCCGAGGGTAATCAGCCCCAGCATTTT. This encodes CASSAEGNQPQHF. The genes are TRBV9 and TRBJ1-5; D unresolved. CDR1 and CDR2 from the germline V gene are SGDLS and YYNGEE. Trimming shortened V by 3 bases and J by 4 bases, and 8 bases separated the two germline ends. The CDR3 totals 13 residues.

The V call is TRBV9, the J call TRBJ2-3; 9 nucleotides agree with TRBD2. With 3 bases clipped from V and 3 bases from J, the junction kept 11 bases outside the gene matches. CDR1 is SGDLS and CDR2 is YYNGEE in the germline V gene. The CDR3 runs to 17 residues. The DNA of the CDR3 is TGTGCCAGCAGCGATGCTTTGAAAAGCGGGGGGACAGATACGCAGTATTTT. Amino acids: CASSDALKSGGTDTQYF.

This clone was found once. DNA for the CDR3: TGTGCCAGCAGACTCCAGGGGACCTGGGACGAGCAGTACTTC. Residues: CASRLQGTWDEQYF. The chain has TRBV27 and TRBJ2-7; a possible D gene is TRBD1 (6 bases). The CDR3 has 14 residues. V shed 6 bases and J shed 5 bases, with 17 bases lying between them. In germline, CDR1 is MNHEY, CDR2 SMNVEV (reference sequence).

The chain has TRBV6-5 and TRBJ1-2, with 8 bases identical to TRBD1. Germline loops: CDR1 MNHEY, CDR2 SVGAGI. The CDR3 spans 12 residues. The junction had 9 bases not matched to a gene; V was cut back by 10 bases and J by 8 bases. CDR3 DNA sequence: TGTGCCACCAAACCTGGACAGGGAGGCTACACCTTC. Its protein product is CATKPGQGGYTF.